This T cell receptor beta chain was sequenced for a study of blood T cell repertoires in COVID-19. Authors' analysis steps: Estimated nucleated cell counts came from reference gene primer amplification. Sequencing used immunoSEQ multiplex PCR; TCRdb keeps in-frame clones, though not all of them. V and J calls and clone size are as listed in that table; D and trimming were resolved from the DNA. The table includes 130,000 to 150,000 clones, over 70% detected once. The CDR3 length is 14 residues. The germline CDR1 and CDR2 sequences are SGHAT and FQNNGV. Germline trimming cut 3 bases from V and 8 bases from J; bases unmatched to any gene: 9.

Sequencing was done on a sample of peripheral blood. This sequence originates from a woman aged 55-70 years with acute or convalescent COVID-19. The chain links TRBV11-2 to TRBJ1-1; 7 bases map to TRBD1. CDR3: CASSLGYGTAEAFF. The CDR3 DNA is TGTGCCAGCAGCTTGGGCTACGGGACAGCAGAAGCTTTCTTT.